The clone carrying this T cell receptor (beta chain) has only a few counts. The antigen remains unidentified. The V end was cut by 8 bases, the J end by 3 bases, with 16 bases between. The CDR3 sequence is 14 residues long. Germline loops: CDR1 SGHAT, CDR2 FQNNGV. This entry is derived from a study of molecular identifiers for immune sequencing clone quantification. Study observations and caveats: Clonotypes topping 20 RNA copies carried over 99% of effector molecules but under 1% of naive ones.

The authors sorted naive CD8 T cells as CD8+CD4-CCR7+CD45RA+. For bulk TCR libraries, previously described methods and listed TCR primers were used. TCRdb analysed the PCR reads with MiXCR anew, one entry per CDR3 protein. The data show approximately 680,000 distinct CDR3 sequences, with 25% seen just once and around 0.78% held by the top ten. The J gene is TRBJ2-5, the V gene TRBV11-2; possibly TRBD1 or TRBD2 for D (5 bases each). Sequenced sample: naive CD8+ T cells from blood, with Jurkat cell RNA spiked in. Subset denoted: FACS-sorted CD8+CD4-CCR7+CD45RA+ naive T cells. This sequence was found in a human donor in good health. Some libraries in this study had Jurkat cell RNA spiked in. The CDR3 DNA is TGTGCCAGCGGAGGTGGGGCTTGGGAAGAGACCCAGTACTTC. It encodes CASGGGAWEETQYF.